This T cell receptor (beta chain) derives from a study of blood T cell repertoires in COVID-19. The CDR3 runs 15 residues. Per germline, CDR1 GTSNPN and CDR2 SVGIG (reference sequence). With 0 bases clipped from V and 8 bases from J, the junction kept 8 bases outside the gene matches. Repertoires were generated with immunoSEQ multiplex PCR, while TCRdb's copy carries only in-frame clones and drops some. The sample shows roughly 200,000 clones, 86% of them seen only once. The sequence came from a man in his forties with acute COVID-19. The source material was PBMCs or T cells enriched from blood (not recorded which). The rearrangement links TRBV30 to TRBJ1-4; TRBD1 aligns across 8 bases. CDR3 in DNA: TGTGCCTGGAGTGTAAGAAGGGCAGGGGGCGAAAAACTGTTTTTT. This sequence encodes CAWSVRRAGGEKLFF.